This TCR beta chain came from a study of blood T cell repertoires in COVID-19. Overall study: Researchers got acute and convalescent COVID-19 samples from the United States, Italy and Spain.

Clones were sequenced by immunoSEQ multiplex PCR, and TCRdb holds only the in-frame ones, with some missing. This table has roughly 200,000 clones, about 85% appearing once. The CDR3 is 13 residues long. Trimming cost V 5 bases and J 5 bases, with 13 bases left between them. The V gene's germline CDR1 is SGHRS and CDR2 YFSETQ. The V call is TRBV5-1, the J call TRBJ1-1, with D possibly matching TRBD1 (6 bases). The TCR was taken from a woman of 80 years or more with acute or convalescent COVID-19. The sequenced sample was peripheral blood. The CDR3 DNA reads TGCGCCAGCAGGGCGCAGGGGTTTACTGAAGCTTTCTTT. Its protein product is CASRAQGFTEAFF.